What follows describes a single TCR beta chain. The target antigen is unknown. The data stem from a study of human T cells and chemical hapten exposure. About the research overall: Among samples, TCR yields varied mainly because of small differences in pooled library volume.

Overall study findings and caveats: Patch test score rose with PT1 expanded TCR count, significant at thresholds 8, 16 and 32, not 4.

Losses at the gene ends were 6 bases for V and 4 bases for J; bases not matched to a gene: 5. CDR1 is MGHDK, CDR2 SYGVNS, per germline. The CDR3 has 14 amino acids. TCRdb redid the calling of the RACE reads with MiXCR, one entry per CDR3 protein. The sample contains about 350,000 distinct CDR3 sequences, under 6.5% of which appear only once. Specified time point: patch test 2, 6 weeks after DPC sensitization. Treatment noted: therapeutic diphenylcyclopropenone sensitization with weekly scalp DPC. V and J are TRBV25-1 and TRBJ1-5; 8 nucleotides agree with TRBD1. Sequenced material: whole blood, taken in connection with sensitization to the hapten diphenylcyclopropenone (DPC). The source of this sequence is a woman in her late teens or twenties with alopecia areata. Some clones in this sample may be carry-over from other donors' samples. In DNA, the CDR3 is TGTGCCAGCAGGAGGACAGGGATTAATCAGCCCCAGCATTTT. Its translation is CASRRTGINQPQHF.